These 17 T cell receptor beta chains originate from one sample sequenced in a study of cytomegalovirus exposure and HLA in healthy donors. Generated by immunoSEQ multiplex PCR, the TCRdb table keeps only in-frame clones and is missing some. The sample shows 300,000 or so clones, approximately 85% of them seen only once. Sequences were obtained from PBMCs. These receptors were collected from a man in his thirties or forties in good health and CMV-seronegative.

A note on this clone: Other DNA sequences from this sample encode an identical CDR3 as well. The chain couples TRBV7-2 to TRBJ2-3; 8 nucleotides line up with TRBD2. Germline V gives CDR1 SGHTA, CDR2 FQGNSA. Trimming cost V 5 bases and J 0 bases; bases outside gene matches: 4. This CDR3 spans 15 amino acids. CDR3 nucleotide sequence: TGTGCCAGCAGCCGAGCGGGGGTTAGCACAGATACGCAGTATTTT. Translation gives CASSRAGVSTDTQYF.

V is TRBV19 and J is TRBJ2-2; 12 bases line up with TRBD2. Germline CDR1 reads LNHDA; CDR2 reads SQIVND (reference sequence). With V trimmed by 6 bases and J by 0 bases, 5 bases remained unmatched. The CDR3 runs 17 residues. The CDR3 loop reads CASSTSGGTSNTGELFF. Written as DNA, the CDR3 is TGTGCCAGTAGCACTAGCGGGGGGACCTCGAACACCGGGGAGCTGTTTTTT.

The chain uses TRBV5-4 and TRBJ2-1; 13 bases agree with TRBD2. Germline CDR1 and CDR2: SGHNT and YYREEE (reference sequence). J was trimmed by 9 bases and V by 2 bases; bases with no gene match: 2. CDR3 length: 14 amino acids. CDR3 bases: TGTGCCAGCAGCTTAAGACTAGCGGGGGGTGAGCAGTTCTTC. It specifies CASSLRLAGGEQFF.

The V call is TRBV7-8, the J call TRBJ2-1, with TRBD2 matching over 11 bases. The CDR3 totals 15 residues. CDR1 SGHVS and CDR2 FQNEAQ come from the germline V gene. V lost 5 bases and J lost 3; bases outside the gene matches: 3. The CDR3 nucleotides read TGTGCCAGCAGCGGAGGACTAGCGGGCTACAATGAGCAGTTCTTC. Protein product: CASSGGLAGYNEQFF.

This clone appeared a single time. The V and J genes are TRBV7-2 and TRBJ1-2; D is perhaps TRBD1 (6 bases). CDR1 and CDR2 from the germline V gene are SGHTA and FQGNSA. V was clipped by 5 bases and J by 5 bases, with 18 bases between them. The CDR3 is 15 amino acids. The CDR3 loop reads CASSKTQQGWYGYTF. CDR3 nucleotides: TGTGCCAGCAGCAAGACGCAACAGGGTTGGTATGGCTACACCTTC.

About this clone itself: The junction does not match germline at one end; this may be a read error. The V call is TRBV6-5, the J call TRBJ2-3; 10 bases are shared with TRBD2. The CDR3 is made up of 13 amino acids. The germline V gene has CDR1 MNHEY and CDR2 SVGAGI. The DNA of the CDR3 is TGTGCCAGCAGTTACGGTGCAGGACTAGCGGTTACTTTT. The encoded protein is CASSYGAGLAVTF.

This chain uses TRBV5-1 with TRBJ2-7; TRBD1 might be the D (6 bases). V was clipped by 3 bases and J by 9 bases, with 16 bases between them. The CDR3 spans 13 residues. Germline CDR1 and CDR2: SGHRS and YFSETQ. CDR3 bases: TGCGCCAGCAGCTCGCTCGCAGGGGCGGTGCAGTACTTC. Translating gives CASSSLAGAVQYF.

This clone was seen only once. This chain joins TRBV18 and TRBJ2-1, with TRBD2 matching over 7 bases. With V trimmed by 3 bases and J by 4 bases, 6 bases remained unmatched. This CDR3 has 15 residues. CDR1 and CDR2 from the germline V gene are KGHSH and LQKENI. This CDR3 is CASSPRVAGYNEQFF. As DNA, the CDR3 is TGTGCCAGCTCACCCCGGGTAGCGGGTTACAATGAGCAGTTCTTC.

This clone came up once. The V call is TRBV29-1, the J call TRBJ2-1; TRBD2 is a possible D gene (6 bases). Trimming left V 2 bases short and J 7 bases short, with 12 bases between. CDR1 SQVTM and CDR2 ANQGSEA come from the germline V gene. The CDR3 totals 13 residues. This chain's CDR3 is CSVEKHAGNEQFF. CDR3 DNA: TGCAGCGTTGAAAAGCACGCGGGGAATGAGCAGTTCTTC.

The V gene is TRBV5-5, the J gene TRBJ2-7; D is unresolved. The germline V gene encodes CDR1 SGHKS and CDR2 YYEKEE (reference sequence). CDR3 length: 14 amino acids. Trimming left V 4 bases short and J 2 bases short, with 13 bases between. In DNA form, the CDR3 reads TGTGCCAGCAGCCGCGTCTTGGTGGCCTACGAGCAGTACTTC. Translated, it gives CASSRVLVAYEQYF. Full variable domain (missing parts from reference TRBV5-5 and TRBJ2-7): DAGVTQSPTHLIKTRGQQVTLRCSPISGHKSVSWYQQVLGQGPQFIFQYYEKEERGRGNFPDRFSARQFPNYSSELNVNALLLGDSALYLCASSRVLVAYEQYFGPGTRLTVT.

V usage is TRBV7-9 and J usage is TRBJ1-1; TRBD1 matches 8 bases. There are 13 residues in the CDR3. Germline V gene data show CDR1 as SEHNR and CDR2 as FQNEAQ (reference sequence). The ends lost 3 bases at V and 3 bases at J; junction bases unmatched: 0. DNA of the CDR3: TGTGCCAGCAGCTTGGACAGGGACACTGAAGCTTTCTTT. Residues: CASSLDRDTEAFF.

The J gene is TRBJ1-2, the V gene TRBV5-4; D not resolved. This CDR3 region has 13 residues. Germline CDR1 SGHNT, CDR2 YYREEE (reference sequence). The V end was cut by 3 bases, the J end by 4 bases, with 10 bases between. CDR3 in DNA: TGTGCCAGCAGCTCCGGGGAGGGCTATGGCTACACCTTC. It yields the protein CASSSGEGYGYTF.

The chain is built from TRBV10-3 and TRBJ1-2; no clear D gene. Germline V gene data show CDR1 as ENHRY and CDR2 as SYGVKD. The CDR3 is 14 residues long. Trimming took off 0 bases at V and 5 bases at J, with 10 bases between the two ends. Written as DNA, the CDR3 is TGTGCCATCAGTGAGTCGAAGGCCGGGTATGGCTACACCTTC. Protein product: CAISESKAGYGYTF.

This sequence joins TRBV12-5 and TRBJ1-5, with 9 bases lining up with TRBD1. The germline V gene encodes CDR1 LGHNT and CDR2 FRNRAP. The V gene end was trimmed by 6 bases and the J gene end by 4 bases; junction bases not matched to a gene: 7. CDR3 length: 15 residues. The CDR3 here is CASGAGTGKNQPQHF. The CDR3 coding sequence is TGTGCTAGTGGCGCAGGGACAGGGAAGAATCAGCCCCAGCATTTT. The variable domain in full, completed from reference TRBV12-5 and TRBJ1-5, reads DARVTQTPRHKVTEMGQEVTMRCQPILGHNTVFWYRQTMMQGLELLAYFRNRAPLDDSGMPKDRFSAEMPDATLATLKIQPSEPRDSAVYFCASGAGTGKNQPQHFGDGTRLSIL.

V and J are TRBV6-1 and TRBJ2-3; 9 positions match TRBD1. V was clipped by 3 bases and J by 4 bases; unmatched bases: 5. Looked up from germline, CDR1 is MNHNS and CDR2 is SASEGT. There are 15 residues in the CDR3. DNA of the CDR3: TGTGCCAGCAGTGACTCCGGGACAGGGTCAGATACGCAGTATTTT. Amino acid sequence: CASSDSGTGSDTQYF.

The chain couples TRBV21-1 to TRBJ2-1; TRBD2 is the table's D call and was not checked against the DNA. TRBV21-1 is an annotated pseudogene. The CDR3 is 15 amino acids. Written as DNA, the CDR3 is TGTGCCAGCAGCAAAGGCCTTCGACGCGGAGCTGAGCAGTTCTTC. Translating gives CASSKGLRRGAEQFF.

The chain carries TRBV15 and TRBJ2-7, with TRBD1 identical over 9 bases. Trimming removed 5 bases from V and 3 bases from J; junction bases left unmatched: 8. The CDR3 runs 15 residues. Germline lookup yields CDR1 LNHNV and CDR2 YYDKDF (reference sequence). CDR3 DNA: TGTGCCACCAGCCCAGACAGGGGGTTAGGCTACGAGCAGTACTTC. This translates into CATSPDRGLGYEQYF.